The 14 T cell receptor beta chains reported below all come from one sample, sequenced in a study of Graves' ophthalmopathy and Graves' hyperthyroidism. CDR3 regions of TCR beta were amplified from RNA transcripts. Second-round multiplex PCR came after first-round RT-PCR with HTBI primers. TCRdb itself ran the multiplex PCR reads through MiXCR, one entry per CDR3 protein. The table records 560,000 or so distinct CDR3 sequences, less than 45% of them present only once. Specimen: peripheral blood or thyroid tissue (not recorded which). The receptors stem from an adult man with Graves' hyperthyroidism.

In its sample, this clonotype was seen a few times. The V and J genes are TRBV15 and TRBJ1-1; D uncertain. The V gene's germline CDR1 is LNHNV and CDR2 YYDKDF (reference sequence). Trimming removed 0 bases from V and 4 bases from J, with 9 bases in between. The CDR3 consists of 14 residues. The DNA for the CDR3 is TGTGCCACCAGCAGAGACAGGAGCCCCACTGAAGCTTTCTTT. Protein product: CATSRDRSPTEAFF.

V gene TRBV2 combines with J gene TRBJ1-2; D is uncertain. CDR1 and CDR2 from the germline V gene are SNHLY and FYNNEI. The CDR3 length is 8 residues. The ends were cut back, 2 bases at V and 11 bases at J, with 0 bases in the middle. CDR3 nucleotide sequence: TGTGCCAGCAGTGAATACACCTTC. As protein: CASSEYTF.

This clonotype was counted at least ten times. As DNA, the CDR3 is TGTGCCAGCCAAAAGGACCTGGGTGAAGCTTTCTTT. Amino acids: CASQKDLGEAFF. The genes are TRBV11-1 and TRBJ1-1; no definite D call. Trimming removed 8 bases from V and 7 bases from J, with 14 bases in between. The CDR3 has 12 residues. CDR1 is SGHAT and CDR2 is FQDESV in the germline V gene (reference sequence).

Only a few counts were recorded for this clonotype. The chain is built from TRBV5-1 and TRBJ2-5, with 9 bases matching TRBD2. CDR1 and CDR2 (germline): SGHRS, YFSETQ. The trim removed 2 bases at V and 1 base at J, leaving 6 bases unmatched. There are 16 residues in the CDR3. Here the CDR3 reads CASSFRASGTQETQYF. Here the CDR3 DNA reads TGCGCCAGCAGCTTTAGGGCTAGCGGGACCCAAGAGACCCAGTACTTC.

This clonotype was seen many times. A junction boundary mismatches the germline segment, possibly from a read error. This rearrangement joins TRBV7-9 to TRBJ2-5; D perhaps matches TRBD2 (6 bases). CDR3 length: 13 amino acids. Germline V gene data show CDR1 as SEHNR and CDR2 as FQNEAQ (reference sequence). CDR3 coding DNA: TGTGCTAGCAGCTTAGGAGGGCGAGAGACCCAGTACTTC. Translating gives CASSLGGRETQYF.

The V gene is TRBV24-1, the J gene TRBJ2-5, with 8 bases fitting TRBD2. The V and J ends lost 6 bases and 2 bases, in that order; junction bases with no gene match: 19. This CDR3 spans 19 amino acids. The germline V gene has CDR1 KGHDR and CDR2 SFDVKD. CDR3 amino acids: CATSTSSLSPGGTQETQYF. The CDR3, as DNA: TGTGCCACCAGTACTAGCAGCTTATCCCCGGGAGGGACACAAGAGACCCAGTACTTC.

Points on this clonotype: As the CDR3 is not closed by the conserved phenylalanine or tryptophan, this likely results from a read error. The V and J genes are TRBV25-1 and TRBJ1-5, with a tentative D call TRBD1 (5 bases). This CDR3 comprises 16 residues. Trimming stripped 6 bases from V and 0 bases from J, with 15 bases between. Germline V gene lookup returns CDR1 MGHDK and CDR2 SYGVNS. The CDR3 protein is CASSPGTGYSNQPQHL. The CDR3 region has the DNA TGTGCCAGCAGCCCCGGGACGGGATATAGCAATCAGCCCCAGCATCTT.

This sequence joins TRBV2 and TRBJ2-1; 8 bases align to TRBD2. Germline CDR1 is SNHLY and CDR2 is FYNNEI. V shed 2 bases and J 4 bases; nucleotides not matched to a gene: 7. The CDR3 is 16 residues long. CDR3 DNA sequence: TGTGCCAGCAGTGAACCCGGGACTAGGAGTTACAATGAGCAGTTCTTC. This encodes CASSEPGTRSYNEQFF.

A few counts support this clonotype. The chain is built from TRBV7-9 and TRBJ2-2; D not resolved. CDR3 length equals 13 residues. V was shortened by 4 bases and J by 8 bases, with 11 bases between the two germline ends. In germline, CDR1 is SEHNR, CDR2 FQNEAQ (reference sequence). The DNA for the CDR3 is TGTGCCAGCAGCTCTACCTTAGGGGGGGAGCTGTTTTTT. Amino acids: CASSSTLGGELFF.

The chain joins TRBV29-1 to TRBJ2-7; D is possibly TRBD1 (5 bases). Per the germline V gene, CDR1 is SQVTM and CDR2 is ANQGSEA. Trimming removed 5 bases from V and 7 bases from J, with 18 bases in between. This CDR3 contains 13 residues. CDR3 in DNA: TGCAGCGTTTCCCAGGGCTCCTACAATGAGCAGTACTTC. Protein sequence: CSVSQGSYNEQYF.

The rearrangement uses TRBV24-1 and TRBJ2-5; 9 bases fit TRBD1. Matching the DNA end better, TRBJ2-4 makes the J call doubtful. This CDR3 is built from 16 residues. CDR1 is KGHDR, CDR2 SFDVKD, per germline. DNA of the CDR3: TGTGCCACCAGTGATACCCCGGGACAGGGATCGGACATTCAGTACTTC. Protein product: CATSDTPGQGSDIQYF.

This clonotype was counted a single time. CDR3 bases: TGCAGCTTGGTAGGTCGGGACCACTCTGGGGCCAACGTCCTGACTTTC. This encodes CSLVGRDHSGANVLTF. The chain combines TRBV29-1 with TRBJ2-6, with D possibly being TRBD1 or TRBD2 (5 bases each). The V gene lost 8 bases and the J gene lost 0 bases, with 17 bases spanning the gap. Germline values: CDR1 SQVTM, CDR2 ANQGSEA. This CDR3 spans 16 amino acids.

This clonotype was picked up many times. The CDR3 is CASRRTGSNQPQHF. For the CDR3, the DNA is TGTGCCAGTCGACGGACAGGTAGCAATCAGCCCCAGCATTTT. The chain uses TRBV2 and TRBJ1-5; TRBD1 aligns across 7 bases. Germline CDR1 SNHLY, CDR2 FYNNEI. Germline trimming cut 9 bases from V and 0 bases from J; bases unmatched to any gene: 5. The CDR3 has 14 residues.

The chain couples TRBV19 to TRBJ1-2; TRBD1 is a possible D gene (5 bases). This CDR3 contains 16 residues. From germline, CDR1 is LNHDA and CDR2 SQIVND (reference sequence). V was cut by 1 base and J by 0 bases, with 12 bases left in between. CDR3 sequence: CASSIVWDEPNYGYTF. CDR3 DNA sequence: TGTGCCAGTAGTATAGTTTGGGACGAACCTAACTATGGCTACACCTTC.